This TCR beta chain appears in the sequencing data of a study of blood T cell repertoires in COVID-19. About the study: T cells, B-cell-depleted T cells, or PBMCs supplied cDNA or gDNA.

The assay was immunoSEQ multiplex PCR, and TCRdb's table has in-frame clones only and misses some. The sample contains over 110,000 clones, 88% of which appear only once. Note on this clone: Mismatch with germline at one junction end may stem from a read error.

The CDR3 runs 14 residues. Germline CDR1 is MNHEY and CDR2 is SVGAGI. The chain has TRBV6-5 and TRBJ1-2; D possibly corresponds to TRBD1 (6 bases). The source of this sequence is a human donor in a cohort sampled during active COVID-19. Sequences were obtained from peripheral blood. CDR3 loop: CASSHSGQGNGYTF. For the CDR3, the DNA is TGTGCCAGCAGTCACTCGGGGCAGGGGAATGGCTACACCTTC.